These 20 T cell receptor beta chains share one sample of origin, sequenced in a study of T cell responses to AZD1222 COVID-19 vaccine. Profiled with immunoSEQ multiplex PCR; TCRdb holds only in-frame clones, not every one. Here the sample spans approximately 150,000 clones, about nine tenths being singletons. The specimen comprised peripheral blood, sampled on day 0 of AZD1222 vaccination. The receptors shown here come from an adult in good health.

This chain joins TRBV25-1 and TRBJ2-2; D gene uncertain. This CDR3 has 11 residues. With 7 bases removed from V and 7 bases from J, the gap between germline ends came to 7 bases. Germline values: CDR1 MGHDK, CDR2 SYGVNS. The CDR3: CASTLSGELFF. The CDR3, as DNA: TGTGCCAGCACCCTGAGCGGGGAGCTGTTTTTT.

The chain recombines TRBV5-5 with TRBJ1-6, with D unresolved. This CDR3 contains 16 residues. V was cut by 0 bases and J by 5 bases, with 12 bases left in between. CDR1 is SGHKS and CDR2 is YYEKEE in the germline V gene (reference sequence). CDR3 coding DNA: TGTGCCAGCAGCTTGGGCAGGAGCAAGAATAATTCACCCCTCCACTTT. As protein: CASSLGRSKNNSPLHF.

This sequence joins TRBV29-1 and TRBJ1-1; 11 nucleotides align to TRBD1. CDR1 and CDR2 (germline): SQVTM, ANQGSEA. V lost 7 bases, J lost 4 bases, and 5 bases stayed unmatched. The CDR3 has 13 residues. This CDR3 is CSAWGTGGTEAFF. The CDR3 bases are TGCAGCGCCTGGGGGACAGGGGGCACTGAAGCTTTCTTT.

The chain has TRBV11-2 and TRBJ2-7; perhaps TRBD2 as D (6 bases). CDR3 size: 15 residues. V was clipped by 3 bases and J by 6 bases, with 18 bases between them. The germline V gene encodes CDR1 SGHAT and CDR2 FQNNGV. The CDR3 protein is CASSFSSDRVSEQYF. The DNA for the CDR3 is TGTGCCAGCAGCTTCTCTAGCGATCGGGTTAGCGAGCAGTACTTC. Full variable domain (missing parts from reference TRBV11-2 and TRBJ2-7): EAGVAQSPRYKIIEKRQSVAFWCNPISGHATLYWYQQILGQGPKLLIQFQNNGVVDDSQLPKDRFSAERLKGVDSTLKIQPAKLEDSAVYLCASSFSSDRVSEQYFGPGTRLTVT.

The rearrangement links TRBV14 to TRBJ2-3, with unresolved D. The germline CDR1 and CDR2 sequences are SGHDN and FVKESK. Trimming shortened V by 5 bases and J by 0 bases, and 12 bases separated the two germline ends. CDR3 length equals 15 residues. The CDR3 loop is CASSSFPSSTDTQYF. CDR3 in DNA: TGTGCCAGCAGCTCTTTTCCCTCTAGCACAGATACGCAGTATTTT.

In nucleotides, the CDR3 is TGTGCCAGCAGCTTGGAGACGGTCAGGGGGAATGAGCAGTTCTTC. Translated, it gives CASSLETVRGNEQFF. This chain connects TRBV5-8 to TRBJ2-1, with 7 positions matching TRBD1. V was clipped by 0 bases and J by 7 bases; unmatched bases: 7. CDR1 and CDR2 (germline): SGHTS, YDEGEE. The CDR3 has 15 residues.

The gene calls are TRBV7-9 and TRBJ1-2; D not resolved. The CDR3 loop spans 13 amino acids. V was pared by 3 bases and J by 3 bases, with 8 bases between. In germline, CDR1 is SEHNR, CDR2 FQNEAQ (reference sequence). The chain's CDR3 is CASSFGVYYGYTF. The DNA for the CDR3 is TGTGCCAGCAGCTTTGGGGTCTACTATGGCTACACCTTC.

This clone was recorded only once. The chain carries TRBV29-1 and TRBJ1-3, with D unclear. CDR1 SQVTM and CDR2 ANQGSEA come from the germline V gene. The V and J ends lost 6 bases and 0 bases respectively, with 3 bases between them. This CDR3 contains 11 residues. CDR3 sequence reads: CSVSSGNTIYF. Written as DNA, the CDR3 is TGCAGCGTAAGCTCTGGAAACACCATATATTTT.

The J gene is TRBJ1-4, the V gene TRBV5-5; D might be TRBD1 (6 bases). There are 17 residues in the CDR3. Looked up from germline, CDR1 is SGHKS and CDR2 is YYEKEE (reference sequence). V dropped 0 bases and J dropped 3 bases, with 15 bases sitting between them. The DNA of the CDR3 is TGTGCCAGCAGCTTGGCCAGAAGGGGGGGTGCTAATGAAAAACTGTTTTTT. It yields the protein CASSLARRGGANEKLFF.

The V call is TRBV5-1, the J call TRBJ2-1; D not resolved. In germline, CDR1 is SGHRS, CDR2 YFSETQ. The CDR3 runs to 13 residues. V dropped 0 bases and J dropped 4 bases, with 5 bases sitting between them. In DNA form, the CDR3 reads TGCGCCAGCAGCTTGGGGGCGTACAATGAGCAGTTCTTC. This sequence encodes CASSLGAYNEQFF.

CDR3 nucleotide sequence: TGCGCCAGCAGCCCCCCCGGACAGCCGAACTATGGCTACACCTTC. Its protein is CASSPPGQPNYGYTF. The chain employs TRBV23-1 and TRBJ1-2, with TRBD1 as a possible D gene (6 bases). TRBV23-1 is treated as an ORF (open reading frame) with a function not yet certain. The CDR3 loop spans 15 amino acids. Trimming cost V 6 bases and J 2 bases, with 16 bases left between them.

In DNA, the CDR3 is TGTGCCAGCAGCCCTCGACTAGCGGGGGGCACAGATACGCAGTATTTT. Its protein product is CASSPRLAGGTDTQYF. The rearrangement links TRBV7-8 to TRBJ2-3, with 12 bases fitting TRBD2. The V gene end was trimmed by 5 bases and the J gene end by 1 base; junction bases not matched to a gene: 4. The germline V gene has CDR1 SGHVS and CDR2 FQNEAQ. There are 16 residues in the CDR3.

V is TRBV19 and J is TRBJ1-2; D gene uncertain. Trimming removed 5 bases from V and 4 bases from J, with 11 bases in between. This CDR3 has 13 amino acids. In germline, CDR1 is LNHDA, CDR2 SQIVND (reference sequence). CDR3 sequence reads: CASSFRETYGYTF. CDR3 bases: TGTGCCAGTAGTTTCCGGGAGACCTATGGCTACACCTTC.

The V and J genes are TRBV18 and TRBJ2-1; 7 bases fit TRBD1. J gave up 8 bases and V 5 bases, and 0 bases lay outside the gene matches. CDR1 KGHSH and CDR2 LQKENI come from the germline V gene. The CDR3 consists of 11 residues. CDR3 coding DNA: TGTGCCAGCTCAGACAGGGATGAGCAGTTCTTC. Its protein product is CASSDRDEQFF.

The chain links TRBV3-1 (or the pseudogene TRBV3-2) to TRBJ1-5, with D unresolved. The germline V gene encodes CDR1 LGHDT and CDR2 YNNKEL (reference sequence). The CDR3 spans 14 residues. V lost 0 bases and J lost 11, with 14 bases in between. The CDR3 loop is CASSQDHRGRAQHF. CDR3 nucleotides: TGTGCCAGCAGCCAAGATCACCGCGGGAGAGCCCAGCATTTT.

The V and J genes are TRBV3-1 (or the pseudogene TRBV3-2) and TRBJ2-3, with 10 bases identical to TRBD2. J was trimmed by 0 bases and V by 1 base; bases with no gene match: 10. Germline lookup yields CDR1 LGHDT and CDR2 YNNKEL (reference sequence). The CDR3 runs 19 residues. As DNA, the CDR3 is TGTGCCAGCAGCCAAGCTAGTCTAGCGGGGGACACTAGCACAGATACGCAGTATTTT. Its translation is CASSQASLAGDTSTDTQYF.

The V and J genes are TRBV4-3 and TRBJ1-1, with 8 bases fitting TRBD1. V was clipped by 7 bases and J by 2 bases; unmatched bases: 9. Germline CDR1 is LGHNA and CDR2 is YSLEER. The CDR3 is 15 residues long. CDR3 DNA: TGCGCCAGCATGAATCTCGGACAGGGAAACACTGAAGCTTTCTTT. Amino acid sequence: CASMNLGQGNTEAFF.

The rearrangement links TRBV4-2 to TRBJ1-3; D perhaps matches TRBD1 (6 bases). The CDR3 length is 17 residues. Germline V CDR1 and CDR2: LGHNA, YNFKEQ. The V end was cut by 2 bases, the J end by 8 bases, with 22 bases between. The CDR3 loop reads CASSQRAILGGQDTIYF. The CDR3 nucleotides read TGTGCCAGCAGCCAAAGGGCGATTTTGGGGGGGCAAGACACCATATATTTT.

This chain links TRBV27 with TRBJ1-2; D uncertain. There are 13 residues in the CDR3. V was pared by 3 bases and J by 3 bases, with 8 bases between. Germline assignment: CDR1 MNHEY and CDR2 SMNVEV (reference sequence). The CDR3 loop is CASSLDGYYGYTF. CDR3 bases: TGTGCCAGCAGTTTGGACGGGTACTATGGCTACACCTTC.

This chain uses TRBV5-1 with TRBJ1-6; the match to TRBD1 covers 10 bases. Germline V gene sequence: CDR1 SGHRS, CDR2 YFSETQ. CDR3 length equals 16 residues. The V segment lost 4 bases and the J segment 6 bases; nucleotides outside the gene matches: 7. DNA of the CDR3: TGCGCCAGCAGCGCTGTGGGACAGGGGTCTAATTCACCCCTCCACTTT. This gives the protein CASSAVGQGSNSPLHF.